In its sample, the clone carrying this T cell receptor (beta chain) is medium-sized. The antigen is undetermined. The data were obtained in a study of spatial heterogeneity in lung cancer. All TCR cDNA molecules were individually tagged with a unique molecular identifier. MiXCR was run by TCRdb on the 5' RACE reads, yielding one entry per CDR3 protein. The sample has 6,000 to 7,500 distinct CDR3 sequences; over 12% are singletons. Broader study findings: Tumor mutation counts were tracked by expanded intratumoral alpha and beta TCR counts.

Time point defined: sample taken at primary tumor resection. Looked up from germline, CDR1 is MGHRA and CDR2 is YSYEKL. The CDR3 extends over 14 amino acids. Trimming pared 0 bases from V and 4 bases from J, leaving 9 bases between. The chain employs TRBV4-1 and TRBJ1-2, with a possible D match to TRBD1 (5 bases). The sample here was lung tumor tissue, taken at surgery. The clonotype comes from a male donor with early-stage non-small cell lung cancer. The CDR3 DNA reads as TGCGCCAGCAGCCAAGACGGGGGAACCTATGGCTACACCTTC. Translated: CASSQDGGTYGYTF.